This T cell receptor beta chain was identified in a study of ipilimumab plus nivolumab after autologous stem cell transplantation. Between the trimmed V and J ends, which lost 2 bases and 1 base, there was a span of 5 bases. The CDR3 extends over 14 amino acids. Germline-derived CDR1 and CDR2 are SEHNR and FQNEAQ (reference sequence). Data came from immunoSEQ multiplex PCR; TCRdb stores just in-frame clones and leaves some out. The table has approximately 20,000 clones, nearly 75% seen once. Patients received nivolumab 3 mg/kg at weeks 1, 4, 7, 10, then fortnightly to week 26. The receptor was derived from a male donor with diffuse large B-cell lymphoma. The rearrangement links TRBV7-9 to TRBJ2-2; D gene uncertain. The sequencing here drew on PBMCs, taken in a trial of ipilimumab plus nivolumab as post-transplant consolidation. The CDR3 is CASSLMGNTGELFF. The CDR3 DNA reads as TGTGCCAGCAGCTTAATGGGGAACACCGGGGAGCTGTTTTTT.